What follows describes a single T cell receptor (beta chain). The antigen it recognizes is unknown. Base qualities are not provided; no much larger clone lies one nucleotide away. The data belong to a study of blood T cell repertoires in COVID-19 (dated by TCRdb to 2018 to 2021). For the wider study: Collaborator samples came from the United States, Italy and Spain and covered acute and convalescent phases of COVID-19. The material from the prospective study consisted of cDNA or gDNA derived from T cells, B-cell-depleted T cells, or PBMCs. The dataset comprised deeply sampled blood TCRbeta repertoires from subjects exposed to, actively infected with, or recovered from COVID-19. A freely available public database, intended as a resource for researchers studying the immune response to SARS-CoV-2, is where the repertoires were released. The samples were drawn from the first 160 participants of the ongoing ImmuneRACE study and from 1,200 or so subjects provided by 6 global collaborators. Sample metadata almost always included a de-identified subject ID, COVID-19 status, age in years and sex. Where HLA class I and class II types were available, the types were taken from metadata supplied by the sample provider, not from assay-based typing. On the study overall, not on this receptor specifically: How much clinical and demographic metadata was included differed by source and by participant, and the metadata was provided uncurated.

TCRbeta CDR3 regions were amplified from genomic DNA using the immunoSEQ Assay, a bias-controlled multiplex PCR. Per the original workflow: Nucleated cell counts per sample were estimated from amplification of reference gene primers within the assay. To quantify the absolute abundance of each unique TCRbeta CDR3 rearrangement, sequence reads were collapsed and filtered. For each sample, productive Simpson clonality was calculated by taking the square root of Simpson's diversity index across productive rearrangements. The table comes from immuneACCESS by way of TCRdb, which keeps in-frame sequences with V and J called. Part of the clones is missing from these tables; in studies checked, under half for an unresolved V gene and the rest for unknown reasons. V and J calls and clone size are copied from that table; D and trimming were computed from the DNA. Counted in this sample were tens of thousands of clones; 70% to 90% of them appeared once. In total, the top ten clones hold 13% of the sample.

The collaborating institutions used their own protocols to collect whole blood in K2EDTA tubes. For TCRbeta analysis, collaborators shipped samples in one of three forms: frozen whole blood, isolated PBMCs, or DNA extracted from either of those sample types. As encoded in the germline V gene (reference sequence), CDR1 is LNHNV while CDR2 is YYDKDF. A distance of 15 bases separates the germline ends of V and J, which lose 0 bases and 4 bases respectively. Inclusive of the bounding cysteine and phenylalanine, the CDR3 is 16 residues long. The DNA shown is the 48-base CDR3, in frame from base 1. This chain is built from TRBV15 and TRBJ1-2, with an unclear D gene assignment. The sequencing sample was made of peripheral blood. The TCR was taken from a woman between 70 and 85 years old in a cohort sampled during active COVID-19. The CDR3 is CATSRDRGGSPYGYTF. The nucleotide sequence is given as TGTGCCACCAGCAGAGATCGAGGCGGATCCCCCTATGGCTACACCTTC.